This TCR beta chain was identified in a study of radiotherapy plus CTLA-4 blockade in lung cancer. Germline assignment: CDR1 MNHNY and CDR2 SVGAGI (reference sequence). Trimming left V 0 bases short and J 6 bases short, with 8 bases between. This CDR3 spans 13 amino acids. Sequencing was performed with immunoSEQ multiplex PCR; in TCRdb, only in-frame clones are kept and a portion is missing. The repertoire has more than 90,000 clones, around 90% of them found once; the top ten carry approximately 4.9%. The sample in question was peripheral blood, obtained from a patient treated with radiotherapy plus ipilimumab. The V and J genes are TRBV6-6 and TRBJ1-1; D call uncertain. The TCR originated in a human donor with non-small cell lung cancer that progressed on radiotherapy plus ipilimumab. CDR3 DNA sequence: TGTGCCAGCAGTTACTCGATTATTTCTGAAGCTTTCTTT. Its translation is CASSYSIISEAFF.